One and the same sample provided the 5 T cell receptor beta chains below, sequenced in a study of blood T cell repertoires in COVID-19. Here immunoSEQ multiplex PCR was the method, and the copy in TCRdb shows in-frame clones only, minus some. Of 90,000 to 140,000 clones in the sample, around 86% were seen once. The specimen was peripheral blood. The origin of the receptors is a man aged 50 to 59 with acute or convalescent COVID-19.

This rearrangement joins TRBV3-1 (or the pseudogene TRBV3-2) to TRBJ1-1; D perhaps matches TRBD1 (6 bases). Trimming shortened V by 6 bases and J by 0 bases, and 23 bases separated the two germline ends. Per the germline V gene, CDR1 is LGHDT and CDR2 is YNNKEL (reference sequence). The CDR3 extends over 18 amino acids. The CDR3 DNA follows: TGTGCCAGCAGTAGACTTAGGGACATAAACAGGATGAACACTGAAGCTTTCTTT. Residues: CASSRLRDINRMNTEAFF.

The chain recombines TRBV18 with TRBJ2-5, with a tentative D call TRBD1 (6 bases). Germline values: CDR1 KGHSH, CDR2 LQKENI. CDR3 length: 13 residues. Trimming removed 6 bases from V and 5 bases from J, with 13 bases in between. The CDR3 spells CASSYRDRETQYF. The CDR3 region has the DNA TGTGCCAGCTCTTACAGGGATCGGGAGACCCAGTACTTC.

This chain joins TRBV7-8 and TRBJ1-6; possibly TRBD1 for D (5 bases). Trimming pared 0 bases from V and 9 bases from J, leaving 15 bases between. Germline CDR1 is SGHVS and CDR2 is FQNEAQ. The CDR3 totals 16 residues. The CDR3 loop reads CASSLAPGRGSSPLHF. CDR3 DNA: TGTGCCAGCAGCTTAGCGCCCGGTCGGGGGAGTTCACCCCTCCACTTT.

The CDR3 bases are TGTGCCATCGGGAGGGACAGCTCCTACGAGCAGTACTTC. Its translation: CAIGRDSSYEQYF. The V and J genes are TRBV12-3 or TRBV12-4 and TRBJ2-7; possible D gene TRBD2, 8 bases. V lost 10 bases, J lost 0 bases, and 13 bases lay in between. The CDR3 has 13 amino acids.

This chain links TRBV21-1 with TRBJ1-4; TRBD1, as called in the table, went unchecked against the DNA. TRBV21-1 is listed as a pseudogene. This CDR3 has 17 amino acids. CDR3 nucleotides: TGTGCCAGCAGCAAAGTCGGCCCAGGGGGCTCAGGTGAAAAACTGTTTTTT. This codes for CASSKVGPGGSGEKLFF.